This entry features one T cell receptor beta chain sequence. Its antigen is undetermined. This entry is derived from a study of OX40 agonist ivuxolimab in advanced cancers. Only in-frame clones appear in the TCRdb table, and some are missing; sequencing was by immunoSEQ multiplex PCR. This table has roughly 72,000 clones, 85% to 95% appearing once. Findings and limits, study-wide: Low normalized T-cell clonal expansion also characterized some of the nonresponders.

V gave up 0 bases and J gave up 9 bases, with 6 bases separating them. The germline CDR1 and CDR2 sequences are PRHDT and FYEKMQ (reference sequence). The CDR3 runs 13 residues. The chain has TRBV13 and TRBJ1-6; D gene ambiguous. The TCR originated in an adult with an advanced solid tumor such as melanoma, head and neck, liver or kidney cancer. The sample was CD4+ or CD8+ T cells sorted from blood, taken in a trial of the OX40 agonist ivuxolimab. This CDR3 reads CASSLGPVSPLHF. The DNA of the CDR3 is TGTGCCAGCAGCTTAGGTCCAGTTTCACCCCTCCACTTT.